One and the same sample provided the 21 T cell receptor beta chains below, sequenced in a study of CD8+ T cells in alopecia areata. Stated treatment: oral pan-JAK inhibitor, 5-10 mg twice daily. Once RNA had been extracted, it was reverse transcribed into cDNA to act as the sequencing template. Here immunoSEQ multiplex PCR was the method, and the copy in TCRdb shows in-frame clones only, minus some. The table lists approximately 210,000 clones, approximately 70% of them singletons. Sample: CD4+ T cells sorted from blood, taken around week 42, from a patient treated with tofacitinib. These receptors were collected from a human donor with alopecia areata.

This clone has a handful of counts. This chain links TRBV5-1 with TRBJ2-7; 8 positions agree with TRBD1. V trimming: 4 bases; J trimming: 4 bases; junction bases outside the gene matches: 7. The CDR3 contains 14 residues. Germline V gene lookup returns CDR1 SGHRS and CDR2 YFSETQ. CDR3 sequence: CASSPGGTGYEQYF. Here the CDR3 DNA reads TGCGCCAGCAGCCCCGGAGGGACAGGATACGAGCAGTACTTC. Full variable domain (remainder filled in from reference TRBV5-1 and TRBJ2-7): KAGVTQTPRYLIKTRGQQVTLSCSPISGHRSVSWYQQTPGQGLQFLFEYFSETQRNKGNFPGRFSGRQFSNSRSEMNVSTLELGDSALYLCASSPGGTGYEQYFGPGTRLTVT.

V usage is TRBV30 and J usage is TRBJ2-7; 8 bases match TRBD2. Germline V gene lookup returns CDR1 GTSNPN and CDR2 SVGIG (reference sequence). Trimming cost V 3 bases and J 4 bases; bases outside gene matches: 5. The CDR3 spans 13 residues. The CDR3 region is CAWSQRGFYEQYF. CDR3 coding DNA: TGTGCCTGGAGCCAGCGGGGGTTTTACGAGCAGTACTTC.

The rearrangement uses TRBV4-3 and TRBJ1-2; 8 bases are a match to TRBD1. The V gene end was trimmed by 0 bases and the J gene end by 2 bases; junction bases not matched to a gene: 5. In germline, CDR1 is LGHNA, CDR2 YSLEER. The CDR3 length is 16 residues. CDR3 sequence reads: CASSQDITGGNYGYTF. The CDR3 DNA follows: TGCGCCAGCAGCCAAGATATCACAGGGGGGAACTATGGCTACACCTTC.

This chain links TRBV29-1 with TRBJ1-4; D is unclear. This CDR3 contains 13 residues. The V gene lost 1 base and the J gene lost 4 bases, with 7 bases spanning the gap. Germline-derived CDR1 and CDR2 are SQVTM and ANQGSEA. Written as DNA, the CDR3 is TGCAGCGTTGAAGGAGGGATTAATGAAAAACTGTTTTTT. This sequence encodes CSVEGGINEKLFF.

As DNA, the CDR3 is TGTGCCACCAGCAGAGATCTGAGTCCCCTAAGAGAGGATCCCCTCCACTTT. Protein product: CATSRDLSPLREDPLHF. The V gene is TRBV15, the J gene TRBJ1-6; D is ambiguous. This CDR3 spans 17 amino acids. Trimming removed 0 bases from V and 13 bases from J, with 22 bases in between. Germline assignment: CDR1 LNHNV and CDR2 YYDKDF (reference sequence).

Details on this clone: The same CDR3 arises from other DNA sequences in this sample as well. The chain couples TRBV7-2 to TRBJ2-7, with 12 bases that match TRBD1. The CDR3 sequence is 14 residues long. J lost 4 bases, V lost 3 bases, and 1 base had no gene match. Germline lookup yields CDR1 SGHTA and CDR2 FQGNSA. The CDR3 DNA follows: TGTGCCAGCAGCTTGGGACAGGGGGCTTACGAGCAGTACTTC. Amino acid sequence: CASSLGQGAYEQYF.

This chain joins TRBV30 and TRBJ2-7; 7 bases are a match to TRBD1. Germline CDR1 GTSNPN, CDR2 SVGIG (reference sequence). This CDR3 has 14 residues. Trimming removed 3 bases from V and 5 bases from J; junction bases left unmatched: 10. The CDR3 reads CAWRPGQGEHEQYF. The CDR3 DNA reads TGTGCCTGGAGACCGGGGCAGGGGGAGCACGAGCAGTACTTC.

The chain combines TRBV7-6 with TRBJ2-1, with 7 bases matching TRBD1. This CDR3 has 16 amino acids. Unmatched junction bases numbered 14, after V lost 4 bases and J lost 8 bases. CDR1 is SGHVS and CDR2 is FNYEAQ in the germline V gene. The DNA of the CDR3 is TGTGCCAGCAGCTCAGGGACAGTCTCTAAAGGGGATGAGCAGTTCTTC. Its translation is CASSSGTVSKGDEQFF.

The chain couples TRBV15 to TRBJ2-5; TRBD2 might be the D (7 bases). V lost 5 bases and J lost 6, with 16 bases in between. Germline CDR1 reads LNHNV; CDR2 reads YYDKDF (reference sequence). The CDR3 totals 14 residues. CDR3 loop: CATSGGGGGKTQYF. The CDR3 bases are TGTGCCACCAGCGGAGGGGGGGGCGGTAAGACCCAGTACTTC.

The genes are TRBV7-3 and TRBJ2-2, with 7 nucleotides matching TRBD2. The CDR3 has 16 residues. Germline CDR1 SGHTA, CDR2 FQGTGA. After removal of 5 bases from V and 1 base from J, the junction contained 7 bases not matched to a gene. As DNA, the CDR3 is TGTGCCAGCAGCCCATCTTTAGCGGGGAACACCGGGGAGCTGTTTTTT. Translating gives CASSPSLAGNTGELFF.

This clone has only a few counts. V gene TRBV11-2 combines with J gene TRBJ1-2, with D possibly matching TRBD1 (5 bases). The CDR3 contains 15 residues. Trimming left V 5 bases short and J 4 bases short, with 17 bases between. Germline V gene data show CDR1 as SGHAT and CDR2 as FQNNGV. The CDR3 DNA reads as TGTGCCAGCAGCCTTTCCCCCAGGGCCGGCTATGGCTACACCTTC. It encodes CASSLSPRAGYGYTF.

The chain carries TRBV5-1 and TRBJ1-2; 9 bases are a match to TRBD1. CDR1 SGHRS and CDR2 YFSETQ come from the germline V gene. Trimming at V came to 4 bases and at J to 7 bases, leaving 5 bases not matched to a gene. This CDR3 is 13 amino acids long. This CDR3 reads CASSDGTGFGYTF. In DNA form, the CDR3 reads TGCGCCAGCAGCGACGGGACAGGGTTTGGCTACACCTTC.

The chain carries TRBV9 and TRBJ1-2; 8 nucleotides align to TRBD1. The ends lost 3 bases at V and 4 bases at J; junction bases unmatched: 11. This CDR3 has 16 amino acids. Germline CDR1 is SGDLS and CDR2 is YYNGEE. The DNA for the CDR3 is TGTGCCAGCAGCGCCCGGACAGGGAAGTCTCTCTATGGCTACACCTTC. This codes for CASSARTGKSLYGYTF.

The V and J genes are TRBV7-2 and TRBJ2-7; perhaps TRBD2 as D (5 bases). CDR3 length: 14 amino acids. V was cut by 1 base and J by 3 bases, with 10 bases left in between. From germline, CDR1 is SGHTA and CDR2 FQGNSA. CDR3 coding DNA: TGTGCCAGCAGCTTAGAAGCAGGAGGCTACGAGCAGTACTTC. As protein: CASSLEAGGYEQYF.

V usage is TRBV29-1 and J usage is TRBJ1-5, with D unclear. V lost 6 bases and J lost 0, with 6 bases in between. CDR1 is SQVTM, CDR2 ANQGSEA, per germline. The CDR3 is 12 amino acids. DNA for the CDR3: TGCAGCGTCGTTATTAGCAATCAGCCCCAGCATTTT. Its translation: CSVVISNQPQHF.

This chain links TRBV6-5 with TRBJ2-1, with a possible D match to TRBD2 (6 bases). The CDR3 consists of 12 residues. Per the germline V gene, CDR1 is MNHEY and CDR2 is SVGAGI. With 5 bases removed from V and 9 bases from J, the gap between germline ends came to 11 bases. The CDR3 nucleotides are TGTGCCAGCAGTGAATACGGGAGTGAGCAGTTCTTC. Protein sequence: CASSEYGSEQFF.

V gene TRBV18 combines with J gene TRBJ1-2, with TRBD1 matching 10 bases. There are 13 residues in the CDR3. V trimming: 3 bases; J trimming: 6 bases; junction bases outside the gene matches: 1. Looked up from germline, CDR1 is KGHSH and CDR2 is LQKENI. The CDR3 sequence: CASSPGQGNGYTF. CDR3 coding DNA: TGTGCCAGCTCACCGGGACAGGGGAATGGCTACACCTTC.

CDR3 amino acids: CASSPPNGYEQYF. The CDR3 nucleotides are TGTGCCAGCAGCCCCCCCAATGGGTACGAGCAGTACTTC. The V gene is TRBV25-1, the J gene TRBJ2-7, with D unclear. The ends were cut back, 6 bases at V and 4 bases at J, with 13 bases in the middle. The germline gives CDR1 MGHDK, CDR2 SYGVNS. The CDR3 totals 13 residues.

Note on this clone: This same CDR3 is encoded by further DNA sequences in the sample. V gene TRBV6-5 combines with J gene TRBJ2-3; D gene ambiguous. The CDR3 spans 13 residues. The V gene lost 2 bases and the J gene lost 5 bases, with 8 bases spanning the gap. Germline CDR1 reads MNHEY; CDR2 reads SVGAGI. Here the CDR3 DNA reads TGTGCCAGCAGTTACAGCCCTGGAGATACGCAGTATTTT. Translating it yields CASSYSPGDTQYF.

V is TRBV5-6 and J is TRBJ2-5; D perhaps matches TRBD1 (5 bases). Per germline, CDR1 SGHDT and CDR2 YYEEEE. With 4 bases removed from V and 4 bases from J, the gap between germline ends came to 5 bases. The CDR3 is made up of 11 amino acids. CDR3 loop: CASSQGETQYF. The DNA of the CDR3 is TGTGCCAGCAGCCAGGGAGAGACCCAGTACTTC. Filled out from reference TRBV5-6 and TRBJ2-5, the complete variable domain reads DAGVTQSPTHLIKTRGQQVTLRCSPKSGHDTVSWYQQALGQGPQFIFQYYEEEERQRGNFPDRFSGHQFPNYSSELNVNALLLGDSALYLCASSQGETQYFGPGTRLLVL.

V is TRBV5-1 and J is TRBJ2-1, with 8 bases fitting TRBD1. The ends lost 3 bases at V and 9 bases at J; junction bases unmatched: 8. CDR3 size: 14 residues. CDR1 and CDR2 from the germline V gene are SGHRS and YFSETQ. CDR3 protein: CASSSQLGTGEQFF. The CDR3 DNA sequence: TGCGCCAGCAGCTCCCAACTAGGGACAGGTGAGCAGTTCTTC.